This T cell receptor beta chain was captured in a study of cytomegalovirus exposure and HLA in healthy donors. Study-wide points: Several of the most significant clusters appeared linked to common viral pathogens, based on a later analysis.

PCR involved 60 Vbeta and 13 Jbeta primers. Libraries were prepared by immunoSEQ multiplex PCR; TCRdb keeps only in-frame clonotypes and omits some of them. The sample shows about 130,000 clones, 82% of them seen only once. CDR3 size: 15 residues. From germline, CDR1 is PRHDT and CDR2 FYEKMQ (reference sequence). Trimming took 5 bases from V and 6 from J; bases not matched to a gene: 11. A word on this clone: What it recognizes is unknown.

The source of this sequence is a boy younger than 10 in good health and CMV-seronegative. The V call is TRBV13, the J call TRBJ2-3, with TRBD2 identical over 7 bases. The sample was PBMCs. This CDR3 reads CASSLAAVLFDTQYF. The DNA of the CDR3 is TGTGCCAGCAGCCTAGCGGCGGTCCTTTTTGATACGCAGTATTTT.